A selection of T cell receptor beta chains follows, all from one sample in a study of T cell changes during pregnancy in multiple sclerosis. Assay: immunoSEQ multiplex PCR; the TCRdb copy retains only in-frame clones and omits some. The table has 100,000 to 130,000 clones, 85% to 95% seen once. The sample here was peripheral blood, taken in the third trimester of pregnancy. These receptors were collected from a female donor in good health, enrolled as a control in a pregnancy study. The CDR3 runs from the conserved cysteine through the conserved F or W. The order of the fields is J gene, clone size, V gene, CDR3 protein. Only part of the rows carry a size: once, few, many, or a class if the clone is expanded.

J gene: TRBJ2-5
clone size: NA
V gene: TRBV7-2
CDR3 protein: CASTSLGAHETQYF

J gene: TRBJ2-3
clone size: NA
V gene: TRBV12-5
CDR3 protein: CASAKDQGLYTQYF

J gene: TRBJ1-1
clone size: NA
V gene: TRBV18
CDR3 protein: CASSPIRTEAFF

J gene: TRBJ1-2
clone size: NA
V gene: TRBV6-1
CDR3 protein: CASTEGGVAAYGYTF

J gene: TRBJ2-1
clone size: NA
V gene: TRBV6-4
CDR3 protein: CASSDSTSGGAEQFF

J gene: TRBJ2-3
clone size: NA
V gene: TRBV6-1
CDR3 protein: CASSELAGASTDTQYF

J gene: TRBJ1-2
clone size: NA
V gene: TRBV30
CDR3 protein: CAWTAGPGDNYGYTF

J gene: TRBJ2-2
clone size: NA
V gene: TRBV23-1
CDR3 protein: CASSQTQLAGATGELFF

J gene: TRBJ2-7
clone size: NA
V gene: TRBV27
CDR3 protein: CASSPPDSPYEQYF

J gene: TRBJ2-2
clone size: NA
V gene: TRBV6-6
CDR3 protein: CASSYSSGLNTGELFF

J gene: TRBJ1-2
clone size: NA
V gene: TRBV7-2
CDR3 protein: CASSLVQTGSHGYTF

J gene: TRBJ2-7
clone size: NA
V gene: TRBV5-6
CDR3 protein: CASSFWGGRYEQYF

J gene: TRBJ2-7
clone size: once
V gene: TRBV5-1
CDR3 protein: CASSGGQYYEQYF

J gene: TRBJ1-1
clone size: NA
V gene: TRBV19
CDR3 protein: CASKFYRNTEAFF

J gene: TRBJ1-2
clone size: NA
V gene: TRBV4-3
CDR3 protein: CASSQDGGVREGYTF

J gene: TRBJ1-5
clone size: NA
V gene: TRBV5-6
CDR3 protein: CASSLAGTGLNQPQHF

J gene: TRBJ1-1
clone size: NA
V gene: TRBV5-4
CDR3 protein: CASSPRPGQNTEAFF

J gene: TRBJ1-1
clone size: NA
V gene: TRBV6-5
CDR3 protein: CASREEGWTEAFF

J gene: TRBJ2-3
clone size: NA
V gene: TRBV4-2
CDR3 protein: CASSSGGSSTDTQYF

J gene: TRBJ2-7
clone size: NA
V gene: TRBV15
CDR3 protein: CATSRDRGEQYF

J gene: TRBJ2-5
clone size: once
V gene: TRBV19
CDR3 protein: CASSIAREETQYF

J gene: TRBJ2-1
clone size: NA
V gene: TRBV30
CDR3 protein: CAWGTGNEQFF